The source of this TCR beta chain is a study of cytomegalovirus exposure and HLA in healthy donors (dated by TCRdb to 2017 to 2019). With respect to the entire study: An earlier analysis of 587 of the donors reported over 250 Gb of sequence data and 95 million to 130 million unique TCR beta sequences obtained from 150 million to 200 million T cells. The number of typed donors differed by locus: roughly 629-630 for A, B, C, DRB1 and DQB1; approximately 520 for DQA1; some 610 for DPA1; and some 430 for DPB1. All discovery cohort repertoires had been generated on a single sequencing platform. To predict cytomegalovirus infection status, the study brought together high-throughput TCR immunosequencing, statistical association of individual TCRs with disease status, and machine learning. HLA typing included class I and class II loci at four-digit resolution. Rather than using new phenotypic data, the later analysis identified candidate immune exposures from TCR beta sequences and from how often those sequences occurred across donors. In an earlier analysis of a few hundred of the donors, high-throughput TCR beta sequencing was used to judge whether each TCR beta V gene segment behaved as functional or pseudogenic. Among approximately 370 genotyped donors of the cohort, an average of around 250,000 unique TCR beta nucleotide sequences was sequenced per donor, of which approximately 18% were non-productive. Using immunosequencing, the study profiled T cell repertoires from 500 to 800 subjects and related those repertoires to cytomegalovirus serostatus. An early release that covered some 630 HLA-typed donors contained approximately 300 gigabases of sequencing data and tens of millions of unique TCR sequences. Donor age, sex, ethnicity and CMV serostatus were compiled together with the repertoire data. Genome-wide SNP genotypes for about 65% of the 666 donors were used in a later genetic analysis, which treated that subset as a discovery cohort. In a later analysis, previously published TCR beta repertoires from 500 to 750 donors were re-analyzed and high-resolution HLA genotyping was added so that TCR occurrence patterns could be studied. The study aimed to test whether signatures of past pathogen exposure could be identified by cataloging public T cell receptors. A few DR-DQ haplotypes were treated as single units for association and clustering because of strong linkage in the cohort. Of the 398 genotyped donors, roughly 85% fell in the genetic ancestry cluster associated with self-reported Caucasian donors. Along with the roughly 670-subject first cohort, a separate validation cohort of around 120 different subjects was used. Study-wide findings and limitations: An earlier analysis of some 590 of the donors showed that most TCR beta V segments appeared in productive rearrangements either about 87% or about 30% of the time, which broadly matched IMGT annotations. The classifier was reported to diagnose cytomegalovirus status with high specificity and sensitivity in both the original cohort and the validation cohort. Across donors, most TCR sequences were observed very rarely, whereas some public TCRs were present in many individuals. The study gave a list of over 150 TCR beta chains associated with cytomegalovirus. In a later analysis, HLA-associated TCR beta chains were found to be more clonally expanded and to have lower generation probabilities than equally common non-associated chains. Because HLA typing was missing for some donors at each locus, association tests included only the typed subset. In a later analysis, 15,000 to 20,000 TCR beta sequences were associated with specific HLA alleles at a false discovery rate of 0.05. The sequencing pipeline was judged likely to have produced a cluster of highly shared sequence variants as a technical artifact. A later analysis found that TCR association rates varied across HLA loci, with DRB1 alleles showing the most associated TCRs and HLA-C alleles the fewest. A later analysis found that most CMV-associated TCR beta chains appeared HLA-restricted, with HLA associations seemingly driven largely by CMV exposure. V-gene and J-gene trimming of TCR beta chains was associated with a missense DCLRE1C variant in a later genetic analysis, and the association was replicated in an independent cohort. In vitro tests confirmed that a few of the cytomegalovirus-associated TCR beta chains recognize cytomegalovirus antigens. In a later genetic analysis, fewer N-insertions in productive TCRs were reported among donors in an Asian-associated ancestry cluster than the roughly 700-donor mean. In this cohort, only TCR beta chains were sequenced, and detectable features were limited by the absence of alpha or paired-chain data. Approximately 18 rarely observed V segments, including chromosome 9 orphons, were excluded from the earlier analysis of approximately 500 of the donors because counts were too low. Immune exposure information for the cohort was limited to CMV serostatus. According to a later analysis, parvovirus B19, influenza, CMV and Epstein-Barr virus appeared linked to several top co-occurrence clusters. Some IMGT-functional V segments, including TRBV6-2 and TRBV6-3, could not be told apart with the 87-base-pair reads, so those segments were excluded. According to the authors, the approach could potentially be generalized to other disease states and immunological phenotypes. A further reported finding was that TCR beta sequences accurately predicted the HLA-A and HLA-B alleles for most subjects in the first cohort. Linkage disequilibrium might explain the correlated functional status among segregating V segments, but an unknown experimental factor could not be ruled out. Presence/absence analyses assumed roughly uniform sequencing depth across donors, an assumption that may not hold. When HLA alleles, especially DR and DQ, strongly co-occurred, attributing TCR associations to individual alleles was difficult.

In total, 600 or so healthy bone marrow donors made up the cohort. At the time of sampling, every cohort member was nominally healthy, though immune exposures that went unrecorded were likely present. The donor was CMV seronegative and was included in the group of under 450 seronegative cohort members. Each donor provided a peripheral blood sample, and peripheral blood mononuclear cells were used for TCR beta sequencing. The Qiagen DNeasy Blood Extraction Kit was used to extract genomic DNA from the blood cell samples. On this clone: No cognate antigen has been identified for it. The junction departs from the called germline gene at one end, perhaps through a read error.

Libraries were made using the immunoSEQ multiplex PCR assay. A mixture of 60 forward primers for TCR Vbeta segments and 13 reverse primers for TCR Jbeta segments was used in the multiplex PCR. Amplification of the CDR3 region of rearranged TCR beta genes was performed with a multiplex PCR assay on genomic DNA. Amplified TCR beta libraries were sequenced as 87-base-pair reads on the Illumina HiSeq System. The authors processed their data as follows. In a later analysis, 70 million to 95 million unique TCR beta chains were counted across the approximately 640 repertoires, and roughly 9.9 million of these chains were shared by at least two donors. Raw reads were error-corrected and collapsed into unique sequences with a nearest-neighbor algorithm that merged closely related sequences to remove PCR and sequencing errors. CDR3 sequences were aligned to IMGT reference sequences to assign V, D and J gene segments. For a sequence to be retained, a match of at least six nucleotides to both a V gene segment and a J gene segment was required. A rearrangement counted as productive if the CDR3 had no stop codons and remained in frame with V and J, and every other rearrangement counted as non-productive. CDR3 was defined by IMGT convention, running from the second conserved V-encoded cysteine to the conserved J-encoded phenylalanine. In an earlier analysis of just under 600 of the donors, sequences lacking an unambiguous match to a single V gene segment were excluded. An earlier analysis of under 750 of the donors called V segments functional above 56.7% productive rearrangements and segregating when the between-donor standard deviation exceeded 5%. A statistical classification framework was built to diagnose cytomegalovirus status from the catalog of TCR beta chain sequences. In a later analysis, V and J genes were assigned by comparing TCR nucleotide sequences against IMGT/GENE-DB human TR gene sequences. The TCRdist pipeline was used in a later analysis to assign CDR3 sequences and most-parsimonious VDJ recombination scenarios. In a later analysis, each TCR beta chain was defined by its CDR3 amino acid sequence together with its V-gene family, and reads lacking a unique V-gene family were excluded. To address suspected cross-contamination and a sequencing artifact, a later analysis removed some 620 highly shared, low-generation-probability nucleotide sequences. In a later analysis, a clonal expansion index was calculated for each public chain from normalized within-repertoire ranks of inferred template counts. In a later analysis, generation probabilities were computed with a VDJ recombination model fitted to out-of-frame rearrangements, and the resulting probabilities were checked against IGoR. In a later analysis, hypergeometric tests were used to score TCR-TCR, TCR-HLA and TCR-CMV co-occurrence, with a repertoire-size bias correction applied to TCR pairs. In a later analysis, false discovery rates were estimated by permuting HLA or CMV assignments 20 times. A later analysis grouped co-occurring TCRs with DBSCAN, adding TCRdist sequence similarity when clustering within HLA-allele-positive subsets. Repertoires with fewer than 30,000 or more than 120,000 public chains were left out of co-occurrence clustering, as were five repertoires with anomalous nucleotide sharing. Drawn from immuneACCESS, this table holds only the in-frame rearrangements with V and J called that TCRdb kept. Clones are partly lost; checked studies trace under half to an unresolved V gene and leave the rest unexplained. V and J calls and clone size are as listed in that table; D and trimming were resolved from the DNA. This sample's clone table shows 90,000 to 120,000 clones. The ten largest make up about 0.59% of the sample.

Sequences ENHRY (CDR1) and SYGVKD (CDR2) are obtained from the germline V gene. Counted from cysteine to phenylalanine, this CDR3 has 14 amino acids. Only the CDR3 region is kept as DNA, spanning 42 bases read in frame from base 1. The rearrangement combines TRBV10-3 with TRBJ1-3; 8 junctional bases match TRBD1. Sequenced sample: PBMCs. The receptor's source is a man in his forties or fifties in good health and CMV-seronegative. The CDR3: CAVAVGQGRPSLSF. Here is the DNA: TGTGCCGTCGCCGTAGGACAGGGTAGGCCTTCATTATCTTTT.